What follows describes a single TCR beta chain. Its antigen is still unknown. This record comes from a study of cytomegalovirus exposure and HLA in healthy donors. Trimming removed 1 base from V and 7 bases from J; junction bases left unmatched: 11. Germline CDR1 SGHDT, CDR2 YYEEEE. The CDR3 contains 17 residues. Study-level points and caveats: In vitro work confirmed that three CMV-associated chains recognize CMV antigens. A later look showed TCR association rates differing by HLA locus, highest for DRB1 and lowest for HLA-C. According to an earlier analysis, most TCR beta V segments yielded productive rearrangements about 87% or about 30% of the time. It was reportedly the case that the classifier diagnosed cytomegalovirus status with high specificity and sensitivity.

Researchers ran the PCR with 60 Vbeta and 13 Jbeta primers. Profiling relied on immunoSEQ multiplex PCR, and the TCRdb table lists in-frame clones only, not all of them. In the table there are about 130,000 clones, 76% of which are singletons. This TCR derives from a man over 45 in good health and CMV-seronegative. Input material: PBMCs. The V gene is TRBV5-6, the J gene TRBJ2-1; 10 positions match TRBD1. CDR3 sequence reads: CASSLYFWTGGSNEQFF. The DNA of the CDR3 is TGTGCCAGCAGCTTGTATTTCTGGACAGGGGGGTCGAATGAGCAGTTCTTC.